This passage covers 17 T cell receptor beta chains from one sample sequenced in a study of T-cell memory formation after mild COVID-19. In TCRdb, the 5' RACE reads were re-called with MiXCR into one record per CDR3 protein. This table has hundreds of thousands of distinct CDR3 sequences, more than 15% appearing once. Sequences were obtained from PBMCs or a T cell subset sorted from them (not recorded which). These receptors originate from an adult woman who had mild COVID-19 (a few samples of this study predate the infection). Cell type and time point are not known.

J is TRBJ2-7 and V is TRBV19, with D hard to call. The CDR3 covers 15 residues. Germline assignment: CDR1 LNHDA and CDR2 SQIVND (reference sequence). V gave up 4 bases and J gave up 0 bases, with 13 bases separating them. The CDR3 nucleotides read TGTGCCAGTAGTACGCAATACGAAGACTCCTACGAGCAGTACTTC. Protein product: CASSTQYEDSYEQYF.

This clonotype came up a few times. The gene calls are TRBV24-1 and TRBJ2-7; 7 bases align to TRBD1. Per the germline V gene, CDR1 is KGHDR and CDR2 is SFDVKD. CDR3 length: 12 amino acids. V trimming: 3 bases; J trimming: 7 bases; junction bases outside the gene matches: 2. In DNA form, the CDR3 reads TGTGCCACCAGTGATCAGGACAGGGAGCAGTACTTC. Protein: CATSDQDREQYF.

This chain uses TRBV5-1 with TRBJ1-6; 9 bases agree with TRBD1. Germline loops: CDR1 SGHRS, CDR2 YFSETQ. The CDR3 is 17 residues long. V trimming: 4 bases; J trimming: 1 base; junction bases outside the gene matches: 6. CDR3 bases: TGCGCCAGCAGCCCCGGGACAGGGACGTCCTATAATTCACCCCTCCACTTT. Translation: CASSPGTGTSYNSPLHF.

CDR3 sequence reads: CASTGLAVNNEQFF. The CDR3 coding sequence is TGTGCCAGCACGGGACTAGCGGTAAACAATGAGCAGTTCTTC. The chain has TRBV18 and TRBJ2-1, with 11 nucleotides matching TRBD2. This CDR3 is built from 14 residues. The germline V gene has CDR1 KGHSH and CDR2 LQKENI. Germline trimming cut 8 bases from V and 5 bases from J; bases unmatched to any gene: 5.

This clonotype was detected a few times. The chain links TRBV5-1 to TRBJ1-1; no clear D gene. Germline-derived CDR1 and CDR2 are SGHRS and YFSETQ. With 2 bases removed from V and 2 bases from J, the gap between germline ends came to 10 bases. The CDR3 has 14 residues. CDR3 DNA sequence: TGCGCCAGCAGCTTCCGAAGTACAAACACTGAAGCTTTCTTT. Protein: CASSFRSTNTEAFF.

This chain uses TRBV7-9 with TRBJ2-1; the D gene is possibly TRBD1 (7 bases). V lost 6 bases to trimming and J lost 0 bases, with 30 bases between them. There are 21 residues in the CDR3. Germline V gene data show CDR1 as SEHNR and CDR2 as FQNEAQ (reference sequence). In DNA, the CDR3 is TGTGCCAGCAGTCACCTGGGGACAGTTTTTCCTCGGGGGAGCTCCTACAATGAGCAGTTCTTC. This encodes CASSHLGTVFPRGSSYNEQFF.

This clonotype was observed a handful of times. The chain employs TRBV24-1 and TRBJ2-1; either TRBD1 or TRBD2 may fit D (5 bases each). CDR1 and CDR2 (germline): KGHDR, SFDVKD. The CDR3 loop spans 14 amino acids. The V gene lost 1 base and the J gene lost 6 bases, with 9 bases spanning the gap. The CDR3 region has the DNA TGTGCCACCAGTGATTTAGGGACCATCAATGAGCAGTTCTTC. It codes for CATSDLGTINEQFF.

This clonotype was counted between two and nine times. The rearrangement uses TRBV19 and TRBJ1-1; D perhaps matches TRBD1 (5 bases). Looked up from germline, CDR1 is LNHDA and CDR2 is SQIVND (reference sequence). V lost 4 bases and J lost 4, with 10 bases in between. The CDR3 contains 13 residues. The chain's CDR3 is CASSTNGATEAFF. The CDR3 nucleotides are TGTGCCAGTAGTACCAACGGGGCCACTGAAGCTTTCTTT.

This clonotype was seen a handful of times. The chain uses TRBV5-1 and TRBJ1-6; 7 bases map to TRBD1. The CDR3 totals 14 residues. The germline V gene has CDR1 SGHRS and CDR2 YFSETQ. With V trimmed by 0 bases and J by 9 bases, 3 bases remained unmatched. This CDR3 reads CASSLEGAGSPLHF. The CDR3 nucleotides are TGCGCCAGCAGCTTGGAGGGGGCCGGTTCACCCCTCCACTTT.

This clonotype has just a few counts. V is TRBV29-1 and J is TRBJ2-3, with D perhaps TRBD2 (6 bases). Germline values: CDR1 SQVTM, CDR2 ANQGSEA. This CDR3 has 12 residues. Trimming cost V 3 bases and J 5 bases, with 9 bases left between them. The CDR3 protein is CSVERGGDTQYF. In nucleotides, the CDR3 is TGCAGCGTTGAGCGGGGCGGAGATACGCAGTATTTT.

This clonotype showed up just a few times. V usage is TRBV7-9 and J usage is TRBJ2-3; D might be TRBD1 (5 bases). The V end lost 1 base, the J end lost 2 bases, and 10 bases lay between the germline ends. CDR3 size: 15 residues. In germline, CDR1 is SEHNR, CDR2 FQNEAQ (reference sequence). In DNA form, the CDR3 reads TGTGCCAGCAGCTTAGGGGGCCTTTACACAGATACGCAGTATTTT. It yields the protein CASSLGGLYTDTQYF.

The gene calls are TRBV7-9 and TRBJ1-1, with D maybe TRBD1 (5 bases). Per germline, CDR1 SEHNR and CDR2 FQNEAQ (reference sequence). Trimming took 6 bases from V and 0 from J, leaving 17 bases between them. CDR3 length: 16 residues. In DNA form, the CDR3 reads TGTGCCAGCAGAAGTGGGACTCCCCGCATGAACACTGAAGCTTTCTTT. Translating it yields CASRSGTPRMNTEAFF. The variable domain in full, completed from reference TRBV7-9 and TRBJ1-1, reads DTGVSQNPRHKITKRGQNVTFRCDPISEHNRLYWYRQTLGQGPEFLTYFQNEAQLEKSRLLSDRFSAERPKGSFSTLEIQRTEQGDSAMYLCASRSGTPRMNTEAFFGQGTRLTVV.

This sequence joins TRBV5-5 and TRBJ2-5, with 13 bases identical to TRBD2. Germline V gene sequence: CDR1 SGHKS, CDR2 YYEKEE (reference sequence). V lost 0 bases, J lost 5 bases, and 7 bases stayed unmatched. The CDR3 runs 17 residues. For the CDR3, the DNA is TGTGCCAGCAGCTTGGGATGGACTAGCGGGAGAGGGGAGACCCAGTACTTC. It yields the protein CASSLGWTSGRGETQYF.

This clonotype came up many times. In DNA form, the CDR3 reads TGTGCCAGCAGCCTGGCACTGAACACTGAAGCTTTCTTT. This encodes CASSLALNTEAFF. The chain carries TRBV7-6 and TRBJ1-1; D is unclear. Germline CDR1 and CDR2: SGHVS and FNYEAQ. CDR3 length equals 13 residues. V dropped 5 bases and J dropped 0 bases, with 7 bases sitting between them.

This chain connects TRBV30 to TRBJ2-1; 15 positions match TRBD2. The CDR3 spans 15 residues. With V trimmed by 4 bases and J by 6 bases, 4 bases remained unmatched. CDR1 GTSNPN and CDR2 SVGIG come from the germline V gene (reference sequence). CDR3 coding DNA: TGTGCCTGGAACCTGGGACTAGCGGGGGGCAATGAGCAGTTCTTC. Translated, it gives CAWNLGLAGGNEQFF.

This clonotype came up a few times. The chain has TRBV12-3 or TRBV12-4 and TRBJ2-1; TRBD2 is a possible D gene (6 bases). This CDR3 region has 14 residues. V lost 1 base, J lost 10 bases, and 14 bases lay in between. In DNA, the CDR3 is TGTGCCAGCAGTTTAGATTGGCTCCGGGGGGAGCAGTTCTTC. Residues: CASSLDWLRGEQFF.

This clonotype came up a few times. The chain has TRBV6-2 or TRBV6-3 and TRBJ1-1; TRBD1 might be the D (5 bases). This CDR3 has 14 residues. Germline lookup yields CDR1 MNHEY and CDR2 SVGEGT. V lost 1 base and J 0 bases, leaving 6 bases between the germline ends. In DNA form, the CDR3 reads TGTGCCAGCAGTTACTTGACAGTGAACACTGAAGCTTTCTTT. Its protein product is CASSYLTVNTEAFF.